This entry concerns a single T cell receptor beta chain. The antigen is not known. Trimming cost V 5 bases and J 4 bases, with 11 bases left between them. The CDR3 covers 13 residues. Germline lookup yields CDR1 MDHEN and CDR2 SYDVKM. This entry is derived from a study of T cell responses to AZD1222 COVID-19 vaccine. Whole-study results and caveats: Researchers took repertoire samples only after the peak T cell response had come. Baseline serostatus was positive in only a handful of AZD1222 recipients.

Clones were sequenced by immunoSEQ multiplex PCR, and TCRdb holds only the in-frame ones, with some missing. The sample records over 95,000 clones, about 91% being singletons. The receptor's source is an adult who received the AZD1222 COVID-19 vaccine. The rearrangement joins TRBV28 to TRBJ1-2; tentative D call: TRBD1 (6 bases). The source material was peripheral blood, sampled 28 days after the second AZD1222 dose. CDR3: CASSQYRAYGYTF. The CDR3 nucleotides are TGTGCCAGCAGTCAATACAGGGCCTATGGCTACACCTTC.